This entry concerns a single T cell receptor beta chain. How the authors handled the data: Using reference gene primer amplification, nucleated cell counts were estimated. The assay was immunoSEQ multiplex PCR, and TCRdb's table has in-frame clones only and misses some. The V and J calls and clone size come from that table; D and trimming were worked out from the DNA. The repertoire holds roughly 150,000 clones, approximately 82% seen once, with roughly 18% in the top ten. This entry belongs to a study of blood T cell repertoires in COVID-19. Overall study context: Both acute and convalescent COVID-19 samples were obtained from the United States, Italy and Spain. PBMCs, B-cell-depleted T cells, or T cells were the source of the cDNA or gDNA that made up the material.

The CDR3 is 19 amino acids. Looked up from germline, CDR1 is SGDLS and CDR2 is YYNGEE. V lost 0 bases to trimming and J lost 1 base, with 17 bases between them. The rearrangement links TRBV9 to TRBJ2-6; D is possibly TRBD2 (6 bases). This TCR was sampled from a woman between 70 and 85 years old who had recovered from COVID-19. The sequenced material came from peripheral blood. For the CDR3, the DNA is TGTGCCAGCAGCGTAGACGGTTGGAGGGGTTCTTCTGGGGCCAACGTCCTGACTTTC. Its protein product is CASSVDGWRGSSGANVLTF.